This T cell receptor beta chain derives from a study of CD8 T cells in Susac syndrome. Random hexamers were used to reverse transcribe an amount of roughly 0.45 to 1 ug RNA. Multiplex immunoSEQ PCR targeted 54 Vbeta and 13 Jbeta TCR beta segments. From the immunoSEQ multiplex PCR reads, TCRdb called clonotypes with MiXCR, one entry per CDR3 protein. Of 150,000 or so distinct CDR3 sequences in the sample, around 94% are singletons; the top ten hold under 0.15%. General observations from the study: The number of individuals included in the study's TCR sequencing and HLA analysis was acknowledged as relatively small.

Worth noting for this clonotype: The antigen is unknown.

TCR beta from blood CD8+ and CD4+ T cells was sequenced. TEMRA cells were FACS-enriched, with CD8+ and CD4+ T cells isolated negatively. CDR3 size: 14 residues. V shed 1 base and J shed 0 bases, with 4 bases lying between them. The chain recombines TRBV12-3 or TRBV12-4 with TRBJ2-1; D ambiguous. Input material: CD4+ T cells from PBMCs. The sequence derives from a human donor in good health. The CDR3 reads CASSLGNSYNEQFF. CDR3 DNA sequence: TGTGCCAGCAGTTTAGGTAACTCCTACAATGAGCAGTTCTTC.